These 17 T cell receptor beta chains were sequenced from one sample in a study of control samples from healthy donors and cancer patients. TCRdb keeps only in-frame clones here, not all; method: immunoSEQ multiplex PCR. The profile shows more than 45,000 clones, about 93% of them singletons. Sequencing was carried out using PBMCs. All receptors come from a woman aged 45-65 years with head and neck cancer.

The chain is built from TRBV29-1 and TRBJ1-2; D unclear. The length of the CDR3 is 15 residues. Germline V gene data show CDR1 as SQVTM and CDR2 as ANQGSEA. The V and J ends lost 4 bases and 6 bases respectively, with 21 bases between them. CDR3 in amino acids: CSVGVSSHYPDGYTF. CDR3 in DNA: TGCAGCGTTGGGGTGTCTAGCCATTATCCGGATGGCTACACCTTC.

The chain joins TRBV30 to TRBJ2-1, with 11 nucleotides matching TRBD2. Germline-derived CDR1 and CDR2 are GTSNPN and SVGIG (reference sequence). The CDR3 loop spans 16 amino acids. The V gene end was trimmed by 5 bases and the J gene end by 3 bases; junction bases not matched to a gene: 9. CDR3 residues: CAWSTGLAGGYNEQFF. The CDR3 region has the DNA TGTGCCTGGTCCACGGGGCTAGCGGGGGGCTACAATGAGCAGTTCTTC.

V and J are TRBV19 and TRBJ2-1, with 7 bases aligning to TRBD2. This CDR3 is 15 amino acids long. Germline V gene lookup returns CDR1 LNHDA and CDR2 SQIVND (reference sequence). The ends lost 0 bases at V and 1 base at J; junction bases unmatched: 0. The chain's CDR3 is CASSIEAGSYNEQFF. CDR3 coding DNA: TGTGCCAGTAGTATAGAAGCGGGGTCCTACAATGAGCAGTTCTTC.

The V and J genes are TRBV24-1 and TRBJ2-3; D might be TRBD1 (5 bases). Trimming took 5 bases from V and 4 from J, leaving 15 bases between them. The CDR3 length is 15 residues. Germline CDR1 and CDR2: KGHDR and SFDVKD. CDR3 amino acids: CATSVRTQGPDTQYF. CDR3 DNA sequence: TGTGCCACCAGTGTTCGGACCCAGGGCCCAGATACGCAGTATTTT.

This chain uses TRBV7-2 with TRBJ1-2, with D maybe TRBD1 (5 bases). The germline V and J ends were trimmed by 4 bases and 10 bases, with 13 bases remaining between them. The CDR3 has 12 amino acids. Germline V gene data show CDR1 as SGHTA and CDR2 as FQGNSA. The CDR3 is CASSYDGASYTF. In DNA form, the CDR3 reads TGTGCCAGCAGCTATGATGGGGCATCCTACACCTTC.

As regards this clone: The sample holds other DNA sequences that translate to the same CDR3. The V call is TRBV15, the J call TRBJ1-2; tentatively, D is TRBD1 (5 bases). The germline CDR1 and CDR2 sequences are LNHNV and YYDKDF (reference sequence). The CDR3 has 15 amino acids. The ends were cut back, 0 bases at V and 5 bases at J, with 13 bases in the middle. DNA for the CDR3: TGTGCCACCAGCAGAGAGGGGCAGGGATCATATGGCTACACCTTC. It specifies CATSREGQGSYGYTF.

J is TRBJ2-1 and V is TRBV15; perhaps TRBD2 as D (6 bases). Germline CDR1 and CDR2: LNHNV and YYDKDF (reference sequence). V shed 0 bases and J shed 1 base, with 10 bases lying between them. The CDR3 has 16 amino acids. This chain's CDR3 is CATSRDGGNSYNEQFF. The CDR3 nucleotides read TGTGCCACCAGCAGAGATGGAGGGAATTCCTACAATGAGCAGTTCTTC.

This clone was recorded once. The chain carries TRBV9 and TRBJ2-3; 7 bases line up with TRBD1. V lost 0 bases to trimming and J lost 6 bases; unmatched junction nucleotides: 7. This CDR3 contains 15 residues. The germline V gene encodes CDR1 SGDLS and CDR2 YYNGEE. In DNA, the CDR3 is TGTGCCAGCAGCGTAGAGGAAGGGACAGCTGATACGCAGTATTTT. Amino acid sequence: CASSVEEGTADTQYF.

The rearrangement joins TRBV19 to TRBJ1-5; 8 bases align to TRBD1. V lost 2 bases to trimming and J lost 5 bases; unmatched junction nucleotides: 5. CDR1 and CDR2 (germline): LNHDA, SQIVND (reference sequence). This CDR3 has 15 residues. CDR3 amino acids: CASSINGQGYQPQHF. CDR3 nucleotides: TGTGCCAGTAGTATAAATGGACAGGGCTATCAGCCCCAGCATTTT.

V and J are TRBV28 and TRBJ2-1, with TRBD2 matching 9 bases. Germline V CDR1 and CDR2: MDHEN, SYDVKM. The CDR3 runs to 15 residues. Germline trimming cut 8 bases from V and 4 bases from J; bases unmatched to any gene: 9. CDR3 DNA: TGTGCCAGCGCCCCGGCAGCGGGAGGTTACAATGAGCAGTTCTTC. Translation gives CASAPAAGGYNEQFF.

The genes are TRBV5-5 and TRBJ1-5; D remains unclear. This CDR3 contains 13 residues. V was pared by 2 bases and J by 1 base, with 4 bases between. The V gene's germline CDR1 is SGHKS and CDR2 YYEKEE (reference sequence). This chain's CDR3 is CASSFRSNQPQHF. Here the CDR3 DNA reads TGTGCCAGCAGCTTTAGGAGCAATCAGCCCCAGCATTTT.

V and J are TRBV18 and TRBJ2-3, with a possible D match to TRBD1 (5 bases). This CDR3 is built from 15 residues. CDR1 is KGHSH and CDR2 is LQKENI in the germline V gene. The ends were cut back, 1 base at V and 8 bases at J, with 16 bases in the middle. The CDR3 sequence: CASSPHVPPQGTQYF. DNA for the CDR3: TGTGCCAGCTCACCACATGTTCCCCCTCAGGGTACGCAGTATTTT. The full variable domain, with the rest looked up from reference TRBV18 and TRBJ2-3, is NAGVMQNPRHLVRRRGQEARLRCSPMKGHSHVYWYRQLPEEGLKFMVYLQKENIIDESGMPKERFSAEFPKEGPSILRIQQVVRGDSAAYFCASSPHVPPQGTQYFGPGTRLTVL.

This rearrangement joins TRBV6-6 to TRBJ2-7, with 9 bases aligning to TRBD1. V trimming: 5 bases; J trimming: 0 bases; junction bases outside the gene matches: 2. The CDR3 sequence is 14 residues long. The germline V gene has CDR1 MNHNY and CDR2 SVGAGI (reference sequence). DNA of the CDR3: TGTGCCAGCAGTGGGACAGGGAACTCCTACGAGCAGTACTTC. Protein sequence: CASSGTGNSYEQYF.

J is TRBJ2-7 and V is TRBV6-5, with a weak D call TRBD2 (5 bases). In germline, CDR1 is MNHEY, CDR2 SVGAGI. This CDR3 spans 14 amino acids. The ends were cut back, 6 bases at V and 3 bases at J, with 15 bases in the middle. The CDR3 loop is CASRPTAGNYEQYF. DNA of the CDR3: TGTGCCAGCAGGCCCACGGCGGGTAACTACGAGCAGTACTTC.

The V gene is TRBV28, the J gene TRBJ2-3; TRBD2 matches 7 bases. CDR3 size: 17 residues. Germline V lookup: CDR1 MDHEN, CDR2 SYDVKM. V lost 6 bases to trimming and J lost 3 bases; unmatched junction nucleotides: 15. The CDR3 region is CASSPTPGLVYTDTQYF. CDR3 coding DNA: TGTGCCAGCAGCCCCACCCCAGGACTAGTTTATACAGATACGCAGTATTTT.

The CDR3 nucleotides are TGTGCCAGCAGCCTAGGGACAGCCAACACCGGGGAGCTGTTTTTT. Encoded protein: CASSLGTANTGELFF. V gene TRBV5-4 combines with J gene TRBJ2-2; 7 nucleotides line up with TRBD1. Per the germline V gene, CDR1 is SGHNT and CDR2 is YYREEE (reference sequence). The V gene end was trimmed by 4 bases and the J gene end by 2 bases; junction bases not matched to a gene: 5. The CDR3 spans 15 residues.

J is TRBJ2-1 and V is TRBV5-1; 9 bases match TRBD2. V lost 0 bases, J lost 4 bases, and 5 bases stayed unmatched. Germline V gene lookup returns CDR1 SGHRS and CDR2 YFSETQ. The CDR3 extends over 16 amino acids. CDR3 amino acids: CASSLEASGTYNEQFF. The CDR3 coding sequence is TGCGCCAGCAGCTTGGAAGCTAGCGGGACGTACAATGAGCAGTTCTTC.